The entry below gives a single TCR beta chain sequence along with its context. How the authors handled the data: Estimation of nucleated cell counts relied on the amplification of reference gene primers. Generated by immunoSEQ multiplex PCR, the TCRdb table keeps only in-frame clones and is missing some. V and J calls and clone size are as listed in that table; D and trimming were resolved from the DNA. The sample has approximately 230,000 clones, 70% to 90% seen once; the top ten hold around 2.2%. With 6 bases clipped from V and 6 bases from J, the junction kept 4 bases outside the gene matches. The length of the CDR3 is 13 residues. The source of the sample is a study of blood T cell repertoires in COVID-19. The wider study: Acute and convalescent COVID-19 specimens originated in the United States, Italy and Spain. The analysed material was cDNA or gDNA that came from T cells, B-cell-depleted T cells, or PBMCs.

The sequence came from a man aged 30-40 years who had recovered from COVID-19. The rearrangement joins TRBV12-3 or TRBV12-4 to TRBJ1-4; 7 bases map to TRBD1. The specimen sequenced was peripheral blood. The DNA of the CDR3 is TGTGCCAGCAGAGACAGGGCCGATGAAAAACTGTTTTTT. This gives the protein CASRDRADEKLFF.